This T cell receptor beta chain is from a study of vaccination effects on CD4 cells after COVID-19. This table comes from immunoSEQ multiplex PCR, and its TCRdb copy is limited to in-frame clones, with some not included. Among about 72,000 clones, about 80% were seen once, and the ten largest hold about 1.2%. The CDR3 runs to 15 residues. Germline CDR1 and CDR2: LNHDA and SQIVND (reference sequence). V dropped 4 bases and J dropped 6; count of bases not matched to a gene: 11. After expansion with viral peptide pools in the ViraFEST assay, antigen-specific CD4+ T cells were sequenced. After roughly eleven days in culture, the CD4+ T cells were isolated. Subjects were given two BNT162b2 or mRNA-1273 vaccine doses. This clone has a handful of counts. Its antigen remains unknown.

The gene calls are TRBV19 and TRBJ1-2; 7 nucleotides agree with TRBD1. This sample comprised CD4+ T cells from PBMCs cultured with HCoV-229E spike peptides, obtained after COVID-19 vaccination. The source of this sequence is a human donor who received a COVID-19 vaccine. In DNA form, the CDR3 reads TGTGCCAGTAGTAACCCCTCACAGGGGTGGGATGGCTACACCTTC. The encoded protein is CASSNPSQGWDGYTF.